These T cell receptor beta chains were read from a single sample in a study of blood T cell repertoires in COVID-19. The table came from immunoSEQ multiplex PCR; TCRdb's copy has only in-frame clones and leaves some out. The table records 56,000 or so clones, 85% to 90% of them present only once. Sequencing input: peripheral blood. These receptors were obtained from a human donor in a cohort sampled during active COVID-19. Both conserved end residues are part of each CDR3. D genes are given only for firm matches. Not every row has a clone size; where given, it reads once, few, many or a size class.

>TRBD2|TRBJ2-3|NA|TRBV9
TGTGCCAGCAGCGTAGCGGCTAGCGGGGGGAACACAGATACGCAGTATTTT
CASSVAASGGNTDTQYF
>TRBD2|TRBJ2-1|NA|TRBV9
TGTGCCAGCAGCACGACCGGGACTAGCGGGGTTGACAGGCAGTTCTTC
CASSTTGTSGVDRQFF
>TRBD1|TRBJ1-4|NA|TRBV5-1
TGCGCCAGCAGCTTGGGGGACAGGGTATTTGCAACTAATGAAAAACTGTTTTTT
CASSLGDRVFATNEKLFF
>TRBD1|TRBJ1-1|NA|TRBV27
TGTGCCAGCAGTTTTCACAGGGGCACGTCGGGCACTGAAGCTTTCTTT
CASSFHRGTSGTEAFF
>NA|TRBJ2-7|few|TRBV19
TGTGCCAGTAGTTCCGTCGGCAGGGGACATGTCTACGAGCAGTACTTC
CASSSVGRGHVYEQYF
>NA|TRBJ1-4|NA|TRBV19
TGTGCCAGTAGCTACAGTGCCGTGGAAAAACTGTTTTTT
CASSYSAVEKLFF
>TRBD2|TRBJ2-3|NA|TRBV4-2
TGTGCCAGCAGCCAAGCGGGGGGGCCTTACACAGATACGCAGTATTTT
CASSQAGGPYTDTQYF
>TRBD2|TRBJ2-1|NA|TRBV4-1
TGCGCCAGCAGCCAGCCGGGACTAGCCAGCAATGAGCAGTTCTTC
CASSQPGLASNEQFF
>NA|TRBJ2-5|once|TRBV9
TGTGCCAGCAGCGTTTCGGTAAGGGGATCCGAAGAGACCCAGTACTTC
CASSVSVRGSEETQYF
>NA|TRBJ1-4|NA|TRBV5-1
TGCGCCAGCAGCCTTCAGGGAGGGACGAATGAAAAACTGTTTTTT
CASSLQGGTNEKLFF
>NA|TRBJ2-7|NA|TRBV20-1
TGCAGTGCTAGGTCGGGATTTGAGCAGTACTTC
CSARSGFEQYF
>TRBD1|TRBJ2-5|once|TRBV7-2
TGTGCCAGCAGTTCACAGGGGTACGAGACCCAGTACTTC
CASSSQGYETQYF
>TRBD2|TRBJ2-1|NA|TRBV5-1
TGCGCCAGCAGCCTCCTCCCGGGACTAGCGGGGGGCTCATACAATGAGCAGTTCTTC
CASSLLPGLAGGSYNEQFF
>NA|TRBJ2-2|NA|TRBV4-1
TGCGCCAGCAGCCAAGAGAGTAAGTACGCGGCGGGAAGAGTGTACACCGGGGAGCTGTTTTTT
CASSQESKYAAGRVYTGELFF
>NA|TRBJ1-1|NA|TRBV7-3
TGTGCCAGCAGCTTGGGATCAGTCCAGGGTAGGGCTTTCTTT
CASSLGSVQGRAFF
>NA|TRBJ1-5|NA|TRBV7-8
TGTGCCAGCAGCGGAGGCAGGCAAAGCAATCAGCCCCAGCATTTT
CASSGGRQSNQPQHF
>TRBD2|TRBJ2-7|NA|TRBV7-7
TGTGCCAGCAGCCGACTAGCGGGGAAAAACGAGCAGTACTTC
CASSRLAGKNEQYF
>NA|TRBJ1-4|once|TRBV30
TGTGCCTGGAGTATCAGGGTTGGAAAACTGTTTTTT
CAWSIRVGKLFF
>TRBD1|TRBJ1-2|NA|TRBV19
TGTGCCAGTAGTATAGGGACAGGGGGCTCAAGAGGCTACACCTTC
CASSIGTGGSRGYTF
>TRBD1|TRBJ2-7|NA|TRBV6-5
TGTGCCAGCAGTTATACAGGGGGCTTAGGCTACGAGCAGTACTTC
CASSYTGGLGYEQYF
>TRBD1|TRBJ2-1|NA|TRBV7-6
TGTGCCAGCAGCGTAAGGACAGGAATCTACAATGAGCAGTTCTTC
CASSVRTGIYNEQFF
>TRBD2|TRBJ2-5|NA|TRBV15
TGTGCCACCAGCAGAGGGCTAGCGGGAGCCGGGGTTGGAGAGACCCAGTACTTC
CATSRGLAGAGVGETQYF
>TRBD2|TRBJ2-1|once|TRBV3-1/TRBV3-2
TGTGCCAGCAGCCAAGATCTAGCGGGCTACAATGAGCAGTTCTTC
CASSQDLAGYNEQFF
>NA|TRBJ2-7|NA|TRBV29-1
TGCAGCGTTAACTCGCCCGTCTCCTACGAGCAGTACTTC
CSVNSPVSYEQYF
>TRBD2|TRBJ2-7|NA|TRBV7-6
TGTGCCAGCAGCTTAGCCTCTAGCGGGGCCTACGAGCAGTACTTC
CASSLASSGAYEQYF
>TRBD2|TRBJ2-5|NA|TRBV28
TGTGCCAGCAGTTTACTAGCGGCCACCGCCCAGTACTTC
CASSLLAATAQYF
>NA|TRBJ1-2|once|TRBV9
TGTGCCAGCAGCCCTCGGGGAGAGGGCATGAGGTCGACCTATGGCTACACCTTC
CASSPRGEGMRSTYGYTF
>NA|TRBJ2-5|NA|TRBV29-1
TGCAGCGTTGAAACCAGGGGCGAACAAGAGACCCAGTACTTC
CSVETRGEQETQYF
>TRBD1|TRBJ2-7|NA|TRBV5-1
TGCGCCAGCAGCTTCGGACAGGGGAACTACTACGAGCAGTACTTC
CASSFGQGNYYEQYF
>NA|TRBJ2-7|NA|TRBV5-5
TGTGCCAGCAGCTTGGCAGGGGGGTCCTACGAGCAGTACTTC
CASSLAGGSYEQYF
>NA|TRBJ1-1|NA|TRBV12-3/TRBV12-4
TGTGCCAGCACCCCAGGGGTGAGGACTGAAGCTTTCTTT
CASTPGVRTEAFF
>NA|TRBJ1-5|NA|TRBV4-1
TGCGCCAGCAGCAAACTCAGGGCAAGCAATCAGCCCCAGCATTTT
CASSKLRASNQPQHF
>TRBD1|TRBJ2-7|NA|TRBV4-1
TGCGCCAGCAGCCGCCCCGGGACAGGGGGTTCCTACGAGCAGTACTTC
CASSRPGTGGSYEQYF